Listed below are T cell receptor beta chains from one sample, sequenced in a study of blood T cell repertoires in COVID-19. TCRdb keeps only in-frame clones here, not all; method: immunoSEQ multiplex PCR. The sample includes 200,000 to 250,000 clones, less than 90% of them seen just once. What was sequenced was peripheral blood. The receptors come from a man aged 40-50 years with active or convalescent COVID-19. CDR3s include the opening cysteine and the closing phenylalanine or tryptophan. Each record gives: V gene, D gene, J gene, clone size, CDR3 DNA, CDR3 protein. A D gene is named only where the DNA matches it firmly. Some rows have no size entry. The others give once, few or many, or a class for an expanded clone.

v_call: TRBV10-1; d_call: -; j_call: TRBJ1-1; clone_size: -; cdr3_nt: TGCGCCAGCAGTGAGCTGGGTAGCCCTGAAGCTTTCTTT; cdr3_aa: CASSELGSPEAFF
v_call: TRBV5-1; d_call: TRBD2; j_call: TRBJ2-3; clone_size: -; cdr3_nt: TGCGCCAGCAGCCCTACCCCTAGCGGGAGTGGGGTCACAGATACGCAGTATTTT; cdr3_aa: CASSPTPSGSGVTDTQYF
v_call: TRBV6-6; d_call: -; j_call: TRBJ1-5; clone_size: -; cdr3_nt: TGTGCCAGCAGTTACAATCCGTATAGCAATCAGCCCCAGCATTTT; cdr3_aa: CASSYNPYSNQPQHF
v_call: TRBV10-3; d_call: -; j_call: TRBJ2-5; clone_size: -; cdr3_nt: TGTGCCATCAGTGAGTCGCAGGCGCAAGAGACCCAGTACTTC; cdr3_aa: CAISESQAQETQYF
v_call: TRBV5-8; d_call: TRBD1; j_call: TRBJ2-3; clone_size: -; cdr3_nt: TGTGCCAGCAGTCCTATGGGACAGGAGGTTCAATATTTT; cdr3_aa: CASSPMGQEVQYF
v_call: TRBV6-5; d_call: -; j_call: TRBJ1-5; clone_size: -; cdr3_nt: TGTGCCAGCAGGAGTCCGGGTGAGTATCAGCCCCAGCATTTT; cdr3_aa: CASRSPGEYQPQHF
v_call: TRBV4-1; d_call: -; j_call: TRBJ1-1; clone_size: -; cdr3_nt: TGCGCCAGCAGCCCCCCTGGGTTAGCCACTGAAGCTTTCTTT; cdr3_aa: CASSPPGLATEAFF
v_call: TRBV27; d_call: -; j_call: TRBJ2-1; clone_size: -; cdr3_nt: TGTGCCAGCAGTTTACGGGGAGCAGGAAATGAGCAGTTCTTC; cdr3_aa: CASSLRGAGNEQFF
v_call: TRBV9; d_call: -; j_call: TRBJ2-7; clone_size: once; cdr3_nt: TGTGCCAGCAGCGTATTAGGGACAACTACCTACGAGCAGTACTTC; cdr3_aa: CASSVLGTTTYEQYF
v_call: TRBV7-2; d_call: -; j_call: TRBJ1-1; clone_size: -; cdr3_nt: TGTGCCAGCAGCGTCAGACGTGGCAGGGGAAACTCAGAAGCTTTCTTT; cdr3_aa: CASSVRRGRGNSEAFF
v_call: TRBV18; d_call: TRBD1; j_call: TRBJ2-6; clone_size: once; cdr3_nt: TGTGCCAGCTCACCCCCGGGACAGGGGTCCTCTGGGGCCAACGTCCTGACTTTC; cdr3_aa: CASSPPGQGSSGANVLTF
v_call: TRBV19; d_call: TRBD2; j_call: TRBJ2-1; clone_size: -; cdr3_nt: TGTGCCAGTAGTTTGCTAGCGGGGGGCCGTAATGAGCAGTTCTTC; cdr3_aa: CASSLLAGGRNEQFF
v_call: TRBV10-1; d_call: TRBD1; j_call: TRBJ1-6; clone_size: -; cdr3_nt: TGCGCCAGCAGTGAGGTTTCGGACAGGGGTATATGTTCACCCCTCCACTTT; cdr3_aa: CASSEVSDRGICSPLHF
v_call: TRBV7-2; d_call: TRBD1; j_call: TRBJ2-2; clone_size: -; cdr3_nt: TGTGCCAGCAGCCCACTTTACGGACAGGGGGACACCGGGGAGCTGTTTTTT; cdr3_aa: CASSPLYGQGDTGELFF
v_call: TRBV7-3; d_call: -; j_call: TRBJ2-3; clone_size: -; cdr3_nt: TGTGCCAGCAGCTTAAACAAGGGGCACCCGGCAGATACGCAGTATTTT; cdr3_aa: CASSLNKGHPADTQYF
v_call: TRBV3-1/TRBV3-2; d_call: TRBD2; j_call: TRBJ2-3; clone_size: -; cdr3_nt: TGTGCCAGCAGCCAAGATCTACTAGCGCAAAGCACAGATACGCAGTATTTT; cdr3_aa: CASSQDLLAQSTDTQYF
v_call: TRBV12-3/TRBV12-4; d_call: TRBD1; j_call: TRBJ1-1; clone_size: -; cdr3_nt: TGTGCCAGCAGTCGGACAGGGGCCGCTGAAGCTTTCTTT; cdr3_aa: CASSRTGAAEAFF
v_call: TRBV4-1; d_call: -; j_call: TRBJ1-5; clone_size: -; cdr3_nt: TGCGCCAGCAGCCAAGGGCAAGTCGGGCAGCCCCAGCATTTT; cdr3_aa: CASSQGQVGQPQHF
v_call: TRBV5-1; d_call: -; j_call: TRBJ1-1; clone_size: -; cdr3_nt: TGCGCCAGCAGCTTCTCAACCCTGCGGGGGACTGAAGCTTTCTTT; cdr3_aa: CASSFSTLRGTEAFF
v_call: TRBV4-1; d_call: -; j_call: TRBJ2-1; clone_size: -; cdr3_nt: TGCGCCAGCAGCCAAATAGCCGGGTTGAATGAGCAGTTCTTC; cdr3_aa: CASSQIAGLNEQFF
v_call: TRBV9; d_call: TRBD1; j_call: TRBJ1-1; clone_size: -; cdr3_nt: TGTGCCAGCAGCTTTTCGGCAGGGGGCATGGGTGAAGCTTTCTTT; cdr3_aa: CASSFSAGGMGEAFF
v_call: TRBV12-2; d_call: -; j_call: TRBJ2-7; clone_size: once; cdr3_nt: TGTGCAAGTAACGACTCGGCGTATCCCAGTAAGGAGTTTTGTCAATCTAACGAGCAGTACTTC; cdr3_aa: CASNDSAYPSKEFCQSNEQYF
v_call: TRBV12-3/TRBV12-4; d_call: TRBD1; j_call: TRBJ2-7; clone_size: -; cdr3_nt: TGTGCCAGCAGCCCCGGACAGGGTCAAGAGCAGTACTTC; cdr3_aa: CASSPGQGQEQYF
v_call: TRBV27; d_call: -; j_call: TRBJ2-1; clone_size: -; cdr3_nt: TGTGCCAGCCGTCATGCTGGACAGCCCCTTCCTTACAATGAGCAGTTCTTC; cdr3_aa: CASRHAGQPLPYNEQFF
v_call: TRBV19; d_call: -; j_call: TRBJ2-1; clone_size: -; cdr3_nt: TGTGCCAGTAGTCAGGGGAATTCCTACAATGAGCAGTTCTTC; cdr3_aa: CASSQGNSYNEQFF
v_call: TRBV5-1; d_call: TRBD1; j_call: TRBJ2-5; clone_size: -; cdr3_nt: TGCGCCAGCAGCCCTCCGGGACAGGTAGCAGAGACCCAGTACTTC; cdr3_aa: CASSPPGQVAETQYF
v_call: TRBV7-8; d_call: TRBD1; j_call: TRBJ1-6; clone_size: few; cdr3_nt: TGTGCCAGCAGCCCTGGTTATAGGGGGCCGAATAATTCACCCCTCCACTTT; cdr3_aa: CASSPGYRGPNNSPLHF
v_call: TRBV5-8; d_call: -; j_call: TRBJ1-1; clone_size: -; cdr3_nt: TGTGCCAGCAGCATGGGGGACCCGGGGGGCCCCGAAGCTTTCTTT; cdr3_aa: CASSMGDPGGPEAFF
v_call: TRBV28; d_call: TRBD2; j_call: TRBJ2-2; clone_size: -; cdr3_nt: TGTGCCAGCAGTATTAGCGGGGGGCTGGACACCGGGGAGCTGTTTTTT; cdr3_aa: CASSISGGLDTGELFF
v_call: TRBV10-1; d_call: -; j_call: TRBJ1-1; clone_size: -; cdr3_nt: TGCGCCAGCAGCGGACAGCCCAACACTGAAGCTTTCTTT; cdr3_aa: CASSGQPNTEAFF
v_call: TRBV27; d_call: TRBD2; j_call: TRBJ2-7; clone_size: -; cdr3_nt: TGTGCCAGCAGTCTCCCGGGACTAGCGAGCGAGCAGTACTTC; cdr3_aa: CASSLPGLASEQYF
v_call: TRBV12-3/TRBV12-4; d_call: -; j_call: TRBJ2-3; clone_size: -; cdr3_nt: TGTGCCAGCATGCAGGGTGGCACAGATACGCAGTATTTT; cdr3_aa: CASMQGGTDTQYF
v_call: TRBV14; d_call: -; j_call: TRBJ2-3; clone_size: -; cdr3_nt: TGTGCCAGCAGCGTTTCCGGAGAACAGGCCTCAAGGGATACGCAGTATTTT; cdr3_aa: CASSVSGEQASRDTQYF
v_call: TRBV25-1; d_call: -; j_call: TRBJ2-7; clone_size: -; cdr3_nt: TGTGCCAGCAGTGAGGGGGGAGAGCAGTACTTC; cdr3_aa: CASSEGGEQYF
v_call: TRBV6-5; d_call: -; j_call: TRBJ2-1; clone_size: -; cdr3_nt: TGTGCCAGCAGTTTCTCACCTGAGTACAATGAGCAGTTCTTC; cdr3_aa: CASSFSPEYNEQFF
v_call: TRBV18; d_call: -; j_call: TRBJ1-5; clone_size: few; cdr3_nt: TGTGCCAGCTCACGCGGGGGGGTGGACCGAGATCAGCCCCAGCATTTT; cdr3_aa: CASSRGGVDRDQPQHF
v_call: TRBV30; d_call: -; j_call: TRBJ1-5; clone_size: -; cdr3_nt: TGTGCCTGGAGTTCAGGGGGCAATCAGCCCCAGCATTTT; cdr3_aa: CAWSSGGNQPQHF
v_call: TRBV27; d_call: -; j_call: TRBJ1-1; clone_size: -; cdr3_nt: TGTGCCAGCAGTTTATATTCATCCGCGGGGGGTACTGAAGCTTTCTTT; cdr3_aa: CASSLYSSAGGTEAFF
v_call: TRBV7-9; d_call: TRBD2; j_call: TRBJ2-5; clone_size: once; cdr3_nt: TGTGCCAGCAGCCTAGGGGTCGTGGCTAGCGGGCCCGGGGAGACCCAGTACTTC; cdr3_aa: CASSLGVVASGPGETQYF
v_call: TRBV10-3; d_call: -; j_call: TRBJ2-5; clone_size: -; cdr3_nt: TGTGCCATCAGCCGGAGGTCGGACCAAGAGACCCAGTACTTC; cdr3_aa: CAISRRSDQETQYF
v_call: TRBV13; d_call: TRBD1; j_call: TRBJ2-1; clone_size: -; cdr3_nt: TGTGCCAGCAGCTGGGGACAGGAATCCTACAATGAGCAGTTCTTC; cdr3_aa: CASSWGQESYNEQFF
v_call: TRBV3-1/TRBV3-2; d_call: TRBD2; j_call: TRBJ2-2; clone_size: once; cdr3_nt: TGTGCCAGCAGCCAGGGCACACTAGCGGGAAGCTCAGCGGAGCTGTTTTTT; cdr3_aa: CASSQGTLAGSSAELFF
v_call: TRBV28; d_call: -; j_call: TRBJ2-6; clone_size: -; cdr3_nt: TGTGCCAGCAGTTTCTCCGGCAGGGTCTCTGGGGCCAACGTCCTGACTTTC; cdr3_aa: CASSFSGRVSGANVLTF
v_call: TRBV5-1; d_call: TRBD2; j_call: TRBJ2-7; clone_size: -; cdr3_nt: TGCGCCAGCAGCTCGGGACTACCCGGGATGGACGAGCAGTACTTC; cdr3_aa: CASSSGLPGMDEQYF
v_call: TRBV5-1; d_call: TRBD2; j_call: TRBJ2-3; clone_size: -; cdr3_nt: TGCGCCAGCAAGCGGACTAGCGAGAGCACAGATACGCAGTATTTT; cdr3_aa: CASKRTSESTDTQYF
v_call: TRBV12-1; d_call: -; j_call: TRBJ2-2; clone_size: -; cdr3_nt: TGTGCCAGCACCCTCCAGGACAGGGGCACCGGGGAGCTGTTTTTT; cdr3_aa: CASTLQDRGTGELFF
v_call: TRBV27; d_call: TRBD1; j_call: TRBJ1-6; clone_size: few; cdr3_nt: TGTGCCAGCAGTTTGGGGACAGGGGTGTATAATTCACCCCTCCACTTT; cdr3_aa: CASSLGTGVYNSPLHF
v_call: TRBV5-4; d_call: -; j_call: TRBJ1-1; clone_size: -; cdr3_nt: TGTGCCAGCAGCTTGGTCGAAGGGGTAATCGACACTGAAGCTTTCTTT; cdr3_aa: CASSLVEGVIDTEAFF